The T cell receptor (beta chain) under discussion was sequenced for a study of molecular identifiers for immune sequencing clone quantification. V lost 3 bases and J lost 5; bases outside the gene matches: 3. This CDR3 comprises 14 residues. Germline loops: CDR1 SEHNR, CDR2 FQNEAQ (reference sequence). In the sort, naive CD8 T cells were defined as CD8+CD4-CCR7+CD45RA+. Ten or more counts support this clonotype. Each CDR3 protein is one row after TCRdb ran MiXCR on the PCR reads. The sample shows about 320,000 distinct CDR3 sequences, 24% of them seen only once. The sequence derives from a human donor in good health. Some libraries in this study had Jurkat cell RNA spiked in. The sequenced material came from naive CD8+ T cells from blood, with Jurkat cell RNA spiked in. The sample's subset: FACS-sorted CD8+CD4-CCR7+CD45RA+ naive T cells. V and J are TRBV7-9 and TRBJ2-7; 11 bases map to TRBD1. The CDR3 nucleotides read TGTGCCAGCAGCTTCGGGACAGGGGGTGACGAGCAGTACTTC. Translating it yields CASSFGTGGDEQYF.